The next 6 T cell receptor beta chains were all read from a single sample in a study of CD8+ T cells in alopecia areata. In each case, RNA was isolated and then reverse transcribed into cDNA as the sequencing template. TCRdb's copy holds only in-frame clones and misses some; the assay was immunoSEQ multiplex PCR. The table includes about 130,000 clones, 45% to 65% detected once. This material consisted of CD4+ T cells sorted from blood, taken at week 0. Every receptor here comes from a human donor with alopecia areata.

This chain connects TRBV7-9 to TRBJ2-1; D perhaps matches TRBD1 (6 bases). This CDR3 contains 15 residues. The germline CDR1 and CDR2 sequences are SEHNR and FQNEAQ (reference sequence). Trimming pared 5 bases from V and 0 bases from J, leaving 11 bases between. Here the CDR3 reads CASSQQGNSYNEQFF. CDR3 bases: TGTGCCAGCAGCCAACAGGGTAACTCCTACAATGAGCAGTTCTTC.

This clone appeared once. The chain joins TRBV11-2 to TRBJ2-7; 8 bases are a match to TRBD2. With V trimmed by 8 bases and J by 0 bases, 6 bases remained unmatched. Germline loops: CDR1 SGHAT, CDR2 FQNNGV. This CDR3 has 14 amino acids. CDR3: CASSHGGASYEQYF. The CDR3, as DNA: TGTGCCAGCTCCCACGGGGGGGCCTCCTACGAGCAGTACTTC.

This chain uses TRBV18 with TRBJ2-3; 7 bases agree with TRBD2. CDR1 and CDR2 (germline): KGHSH, LQKENI. The length of the CDR3 is 16 residues. V was clipped by 3 bases and J by 2 bases; unmatched bases: 8. The CDR3 sequence: CASSPLAEKNTDTQYF. The DNA of the CDR3 is TGTGCCAGCTCACCCCTAGCGGAGAAAAACACAGATACGCAGTATTTT.

This clone was detected only a few times. The V and J genes are TRBV7-8 and TRBJ2-5; D not resolved. The V and J ends lost 2 bases and 5 bases respectively, with 6 bases between them. CDR1 SGHVS and CDR2 FQNEAQ come from the germline V gene. The CDR3 consists of 12 residues. The CDR3 reads CASSLFRETQYF. CDR3 bases: TGTGCCAGCAGCTTATTTAGGGAGACCCAGTACTTC. The variable domain in full, with the rest retrieved from reference TRBV7-8 and TRBJ2-5, is GAGVSQSPRYKVAKRGQDVALRCDPISGHVSLFWYQQALGQGPEFLTYFQNEAQLDKSGLPSDRFFAERPEGSVSTLKIQRTQQEDSAVYLCASSLFRETQYFGPGTRLLVL.

The J gene is TRBJ2-7, the V gene TRBV7-2; TRBD1 matches at 7 bases. CDR1 and CDR2 from the germline V gene are SGHTA and FQGNSA. V gave up 7 bases and J gave up 2 bases; unmatched junction bases: 5. This CDR3 contains 13 residues. CDR3 in amino acids: CASTPTGPYEQYF. The CDR3 DNA follows: TGTGCCAGCACACCGACAGGGCCCTACGAGCAGTACTTC.

This chain connects TRBV5-1 to TRBJ2-3, with TRBD1 matching 8 bases. CDR3 size: 14 residues. V gave up 6 bases and J gave up 6 bases; unmatched junction bases: 9. Germline V gives CDR1 SGHRS, CDR2 YFSETQ. DNA for the CDR3: TGCGCCAGCACCCAGGGGGCTTCGTTGGATACGCAGTATTTT. Translation: CASTQGASLDTQYF. The entire variable domain, with the rest obtained from reference TRBV5-1 and TRBJ2-3, is as follows: KAGVTQTPRYLIKTRGQQVTLSCSPISGHRSVSWYQQTPGQGLQFLFEYFSETQRNKGNFPGRFSGRQFSNSRSEMNVSTLELGDSALYLCASTQGASLDTQYFGPGTRLTVL.